Following are 24 T cell receptor beta chains from one sample sequenced in a study of blood T cell repertoires in COVID-19. TCRdb keeps only in-frame clones here, not all; method: immunoSEQ multiplex PCR. The sample yields roughly 100,000 clones, roughly 92% seen once. Sequencing was done on a sample of peripheral blood. These receptors all stem from a woman in her 50s with COVID-19, enrolled during active disease.

The CDR3 nucleotides read TGTGCCAGCAGCCTTAACAGGGAGACTGAAGCTTTCTTT. This codes for CASSLNRETEAFF. The rearrangement uses TRBV11-2 and TRBJ1-1; a possible D gene is TRBD1 (6 bases). Germline CDR1 is SGHAT and CDR2 is FQNNGV. V was clipped by 5 bases and J by 5 bases, with 12 bases between them. CDR3 length equals 13 residues.

This chain joins TRBV7-5 and TRBJ1-1; the DNA was not compared with TRBD1, the D call given in the table. TRBV7-5 is marked as a pseudogene. The CDR3 runs 15 residues. In DNA, the CDR3 is TGTGCTTCTAAACCGGGACAGCACATGAACACTGAAGCTTTCTTT. This sequence encodes CASKPGQHMNTEAFF.

Concerning this clone itself: Other DNA sequences of this sample code for an identical CDR3. This chain connects TRBV10-3 to TRBJ1-2; maybe TRBD1 (6 bases). Trimming cost V 3 bases and J 2 bases, with 7 bases left between them. Germline CDR1 is ENHRY and CDR2 is SYGVKD. This CDR3 is 13 amino acids long. Written as DNA, the CDR3 is TGTGCCATCAGTGACAGGGGAAACTATGGCTACACCTTC. It is translated as CAISDRGNYGYTF.

The chain has TRBV6-6 and TRBJ2-2; D is ambiguous. The CDR3 is 14 amino acids. Germline V gives CDR1 MNHNY, CDR2 SVGAGI (reference sequence). V was clipped by 5 bases and J by 7 bases, with 14 bases between them. The CDR3 spells CASSPTSYNGELFF. CDR3 in DNA: TGTGCCAGCAGTCCGACTTCTTACAACGGGGAGCTGTTTTTT.

V is TRBV4-1 and J is TRBJ1-4; possibly TRBD1 for D (5 bases). Trimming removed 4 bases from V and 0 bases from J, with 12 bases in between. The CDR3 has 16 amino acids. The V gene's germline CDR1 is MGHRA and CDR2 YSYEKL. CDR3 in DNA: TGCGCCAGCAGCCTGCAATCGGGGGCAACTAATGAAAAACTGTTTTTT. It yields the protein CASSLQSGATNEKLFF.

The J gene is TRBJ1-2, the V gene TRBV5-4; 7 bases line up with TRBD1. The length of the CDR3 is 16 residues. The V gene's germline CDR1 is SGHNT and CDR2 YYREEE (reference sequence). After removal of 2 bases from V and 7 bases from J, the junction contained 14 bases not matched to a gene. The CDR3 DNA follows: TGTGCCAGCAGCTTATATTTTTTACAGGGGCGAGGTGGCTACACCTTC. Translated, it gives CASSLYFLQGRGGYTF.

The chain links TRBV7-7 to TRBJ2-5; a weak D match, TRBD2 (6 bases). Per the germline V gene, CDR1 is SSHAT and CDR2 is FNYEAQ (reference sequence). This CDR3 is built from 15 residues. The V and J ends lost 6 bases and 3 bases respectively, with 17 bases between them. The CDR3 reads CASSTTPGVEETQYF. CDR3 nucleotide sequence: TGTGCCAGCAGTACTACTCCGGGGGTGGAAGAGACCCAGTACTTC.

This chain joins TRBV4-1 and TRBJ2-1; unclear D gene. Germline values: CDR1 MGHRA, CDR2 YSYEKL. V gave up 0 bases and J gave up 1 base, with 19 bases separating them. The CDR3 sequence is 19 residues long. The CDR3 region has the DNA TGCGCCAGCAGCCAAGATATCGCTATAGTAGCCCTTTCCTACAATGAGCAGTTCTTC. As protein: CASSQDIAIVALSYNEQFF.

The CDR3 DNA follows: TGTGCCTGGAGTGAGGGGGGACTAGGCTATGGCTACACCTTC. As protein: CAWSEGGLGYGYTF. The chain couples TRBV30 to TRBJ1-2; D may be TRBD1 (6 bases). The CDR3 extends over 14 amino acids. With 1 base removed from V and 4 bases from J, the gap between germline ends came to 13 bases. Germline V gene data show CDR1 as GTSNPN and CDR2 as SVGIG (reference sequence).

The chain carries TRBV15 and TRBJ1-1; D not certain. Germline values: CDR1 LNHNV, CDR2 YYDKDF (reference sequence). The V gene lost 1 base and the J gene lost 2 bases, with 11 bases spanning the gap. The CDR3 extends over 15 amino acids. The CDR3 region is CATSRGPNFNTEAFF. The CDR3 DNA follows: TGTGCCACCAGCAGAGGTCCAAATTTCAACACTGAAGCTTTCTTT.

The CDR3 sequence: CASSLGTGADTQYF. DNA for the CDR3: TGTGCCAGCAGCCTGGGGACAGGGGCCGATACGCAGTATTTT. The chain couples TRBV7-3 to TRBJ2-3, with 10 bases identical to TRBD1. The CDR3 has 14 residues. From germline, CDR1 is SGHTA and CDR2 FQGTGA. Trimming cost V 5 bases and J 6 bases; bases outside gene matches: 5. Drawing the rest from reference TRBV7-3 and TRBJ2-3, the complete variable domain is GAGVSQTPSNKVTEKGKYVELRCDPISGHTALYWYRQSLGQGPEFLIYFQGTGAADDSGLPNDRFFAVRPEGSVSTLKIQRTERGDSAVYLCASSLGTGADTQYFGPGTRLTVL.

The chain recombines TRBV29-1 with TRBJ1-4, with 10 bases that match TRBD1. The germline CDR1 and CDR2 sequences are SQVTM and ANQGSEA. The V segment lost 5 bases and the J segment 6 bases; nucleotides outside the gene matches: 3. The CDR3 loop spans 13 amino acids. The CDR3 region has the DNA TGCAGCGTTTTCGGGACAGGGGATGAAAAACTGTTTTTT. This translates into CSVFGTGDEKLFF.

The CDR3 DNA sequence: TGTGCCAGCAGCTTAACCGGACTAGCGGGAAGGATTAGCACAGATACGCAGTATTTT. Encoded protein: CASSLTGLAGRISTDTQYF. The chain couples TRBV7-2 to TRBJ2-3, with 12 positions matching TRBD2. The V gene end was trimmed by 2 bases and the J gene end by 0 bases; junction bases not matched to a gene: 9. The CDR3 totals 19 residues. Germline lookup yields CDR1 SGHTA and CDR2 FQGNSA. Supplemented by reference TRBV7-2 and TRBJ2-3, the full variable domain reads GAGVSQSPSNKVTEKGKDVELRCDPISGHTALYWYRQSLGQGLEFLIYFQGNSAPDKSGLPSDRFSAERTGGSVSTLTIQRTQQEDSAVYLCASSLTGLAGRISTDTQYFGPGTRLTVL.

V and J are TRBV6-5 and TRBJ1-2, with a weak D call TRBD1 (5 bases). Germline CDR1 reads MNHEY; CDR2 reads SVGAGI. This CDR3 region has 13 residues. Trimming took off 5 bases at V and 4 bases at J, with 11 bases between the two ends. The CDR3 coding sequence is TGTGCCAGCAGTCTACAGGAGTCCTATGGCTACACCTTC. As protein: CASSLQESYGYTF.

The CDR3 loop reads CAIRVTEMNTEAFF. As DNA, the CDR3 is TGTGCCATCAGGGTGACAGAGATGAACACTGAAGCTTTCTTT. V and J are TRBV10-3 and TRBJ1-1, with D maybe TRBD1 (5 bases). This CDR3 is built from 14 residues. Deletions cut 6 bases from V and 0 bases from J, with 11 bases between. The germline V gene has CDR1 ENHRY and CDR2 SYGVKD.

The V and J genes are TRBV7-8 and TRBJ1-3; a possible D gene is TRBD1 (5 bases). Trimming removed 1 base from V and 6 bases from J, with 16 bases in between. The germline CDR1 and CDR2 sequences are SGHVS and FQNEAQ. This CDR3 spans 16 amino acids. CDR3 protein: CASSLGFGGSLNTIYF. The CDR3 DNA reads as TGTGCCAGCAGCTTAGGGTTCGGGGGTTCTTTAAACACCATATATTTT.

V is TRBV7-9 and J is TRBJ1-4, with D uncertain. Trimming removed 0 bases at V and 3 bases at J, with 8 bases between. Germline CDR1 is SEHNR and CDR2 is FQNEAQ (reference sequence). The CDR3 runs to 15 residues. The CDR3 loop reads CASSLASGANEKLFF. CDR3 DNA sequence: TGTGCCAGCAGCTTAGCGTCAGGCGCTAATGAAAAACTGTTTTTT.

CDR3 sequence reads: CASSPPTGYQETQYF. CDR3 sequence (DNA): TGTGCCAGCTCACCCCCGACAGGGTATCAAGAGACCCAGTACTTC. The chain joins TRBV18 to TRBJ2-5, with 7 bases lining up with TRBD1. The CDR3 is 15 amino acids. Trimming at V came to 3 bases and at J to 2 bases, leaving 6 bases not matched to a gene. Germline CDR1 and CDR2: KGHSH and LQKENI.

V gene TRBV24-1 combines with J gene TRBJ2-1; 7 nucleotides align to TRBD1. Germline CDR1 and CDR2: KGHDR and SFDVKD. This CDR3 contains 13 residues. With V trimmed by 5 bases and J by 3 bases, 0 bases remained unmatched. CDR3 nucleotide sequence: TGTGCCACCAGTGCAGGGGGCTACAATGAGCAGTTCTTC. It encodes CATSAGGYNEQFF.

CDR3 in amino acids: CASSPPTTDTQYF. CDR3 bases: TGTGCCAGCTCACCACCGACTACAGATACGCAGTATTTT. The V gene is TRBV18, the J gene TRBJ2-3; D unclear. Trimming removed 0 bases at V and 3 bases at J, with 4 bases between. The CDR3 totals 13 residues. Germline V CDR1 and CDR2: KGHSH, LQKENI.

The chain joins TRBV19 to TRBJ1-4, with D maybe TRBD1 (6 bases). The germline V gene has CDR1 LNHDA and CDR2 SQIVND (reference sequence). V shed 7 bases and J shed 8 bases, with 17 bases lying between them. The CDR3 has 14 residues. This CDR3 is CASTRLGGQEKLFF. CDR3 nucleotides: TGTGCCAGTACCCGTCTGGGGGGGCAGGAAAAACTGTTTTTT.

The chain joins TRBV2 to TRBJ2-7, with D maybe TRBD1 (6 bases). CDR3 length: 14 amino acids. Between the trimmed V and J ends, which lost 4 bases and 3 bases, there was a span of 13 bases. Germline CDR1 reads SNHLY; CDR2 reads FYNNEI. CDR3 protein: CASSVDSLYYEQYV. Here the CDR3 DNA reads TGTGCCAGCAGTGTGGACAGCCTATACTACGAGCAGTACGTC.

The DNA of the CDR3 is TGTGCCAGCTCACCACCTACCCTAGCGGACACAGATACGCAGTATTTT. This translates into CASSPPTLADTDTQYF. The gene calls are TRBV18 and TRBJ2-3; 7 bases align to TRBD2. The CDR3 totals 16 residues. The germline gives CDR1 KGHSH, CDR2 LQKENI. The V gene end was trimmed by 0 bases and the J gene end by 2 bases; junction bases not matched to a gene: 5. Full variable domain (missing parts from reference TRBV18 and TRBJ2-3): NAGVMQNPRHLVRRRGQEARLRCSPMKGHSHVYWYRQLPEEGLKFMVYLQKENIIDESGMPKERFSAEFPKEGPSILRIQQVVRGDSAAYFCASSPPTLADTDTQYFGPGTRLTVL.

This clone was recorded only once. The chain has TRBV7-9 and TRBJ2-2; D is perhaps TRBD1 (7 bases). The CDR3 runs 16 residues. Trimming cost V 8 bases and J 3 bases, with 19 bases left between them. Germline CDR1 and CDR2: SEHNR and FQNEAQ (reference sequence). CDR3 loop: CASGGYRGRDTGELFF. CDR3 nucleotide sequence: TGTGCCAGCGGGGGGTACAGGGGACGGGACACCGGGGAGCTGTTTTTT.